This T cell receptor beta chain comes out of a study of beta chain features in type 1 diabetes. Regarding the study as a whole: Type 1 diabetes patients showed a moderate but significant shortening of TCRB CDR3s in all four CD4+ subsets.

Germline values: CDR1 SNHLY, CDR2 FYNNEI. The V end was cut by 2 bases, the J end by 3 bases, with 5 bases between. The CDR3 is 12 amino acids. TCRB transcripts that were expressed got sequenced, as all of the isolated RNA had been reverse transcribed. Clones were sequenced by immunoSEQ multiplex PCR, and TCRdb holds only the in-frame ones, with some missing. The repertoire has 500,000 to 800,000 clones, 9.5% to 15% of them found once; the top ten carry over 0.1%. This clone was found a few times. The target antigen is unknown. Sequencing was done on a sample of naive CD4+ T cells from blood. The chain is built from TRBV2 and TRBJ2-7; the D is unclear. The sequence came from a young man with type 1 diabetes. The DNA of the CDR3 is TGTGCCAGCAGTGAAAGGAACTACGAGCAGTACTTC. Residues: CASSERNYEQYF. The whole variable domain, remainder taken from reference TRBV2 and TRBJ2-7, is EPEVTQTPSHQVTQMGQEVILRCVPISNHLYFYWYRQILGQKVEFLVSFYNNEISEKSEIFDDQFSVERPDGSNFTLKIRSTKLEDSAMYFCASSERNYEQYFGPGTRLTVT.